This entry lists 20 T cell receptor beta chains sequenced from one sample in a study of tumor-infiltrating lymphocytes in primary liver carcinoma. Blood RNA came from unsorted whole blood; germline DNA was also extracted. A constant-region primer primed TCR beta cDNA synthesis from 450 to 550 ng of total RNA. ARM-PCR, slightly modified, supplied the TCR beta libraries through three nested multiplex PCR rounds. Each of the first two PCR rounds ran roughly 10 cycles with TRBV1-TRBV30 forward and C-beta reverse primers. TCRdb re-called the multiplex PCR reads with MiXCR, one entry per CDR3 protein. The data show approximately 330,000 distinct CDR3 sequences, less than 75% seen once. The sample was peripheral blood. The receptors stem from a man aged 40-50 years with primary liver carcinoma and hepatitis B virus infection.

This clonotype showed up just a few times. The CDR3 sequence: CASRSTGTGTKLFF. The CDR3 nucleotides are TGTGCCAGCAGATCCACCGGGACAGGGACAAAACTGTTTTTT. The J gene is TRBJ1-4, the V gene TRBV28, with TRBD1 identical over 9 bases. CDR3 length: 14 residues. Germline V gives CDR1 MDHEN, CDR2 SYDVKM. V was clipped by 6 bases and J by 10 bases; unmatched bases: 9.

CDR3 in amino acids: CGSVRASGNTIYF. The CDR3 nucleotides are TGTGGCAGTGTCAGGGCCTCTGGAAACACCATATATTTT. V and J are TRBV6-6 and TRBJ1-3; TRBD1 is a possible D gene (5 bases). The length of the CDR3 is 13 residues. Germline assignment: CDR1 MNHNY and CDR2 SVGAGI (reference sequence).

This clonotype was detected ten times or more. This CDR3 is CASSQDLNRGREQYF. CDR3 coding DNA: TGCGCCAGCAGCCAAGATCTGAACAGGGGAAGGGAGCAGTACTTC. The chain couples TRBV4-3 to TRBJ2-7; 7 bases fit TRBD1. J was trimmed by 7 bases and V by 0 bases; bases with no gene match: 9. In germline, CDR1 is LGHNA, CDR2 YSLEER. The CDR3 is 15 amino acids.

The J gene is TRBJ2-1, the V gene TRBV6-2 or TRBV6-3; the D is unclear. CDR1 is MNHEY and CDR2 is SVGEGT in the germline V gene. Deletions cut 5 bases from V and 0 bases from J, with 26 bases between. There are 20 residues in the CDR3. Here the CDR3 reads CASSQHSTPMSLRSYNEQFF. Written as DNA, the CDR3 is TGTGCCAGCAGTCAACATTCTACCCCCATGAGCCTCCGCTCCTACAATGAGCAGTTCTTC.

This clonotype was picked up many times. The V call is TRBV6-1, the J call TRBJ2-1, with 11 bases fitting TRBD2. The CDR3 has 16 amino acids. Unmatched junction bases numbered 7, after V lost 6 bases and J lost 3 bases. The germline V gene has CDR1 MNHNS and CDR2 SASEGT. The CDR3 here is CASSVRTSGYYNEQFF. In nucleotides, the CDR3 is TGTGCCAGCAGCGTAAGGACTAGCGGGTACTACAATGAGCAGTTCTTC.

The CDR3 here is CASSPSPGLREAQETQYF. The CDR3 coding sequence is TGTGCCAGCAGCCCGTCTCCCGGATTGAGGGAGGCCCAAGAGACCCAGTACTTC. The chain joins TRBV14 to TRBJ2-5; weak D call: TRBD2 (6 bases). Trimming took off 4 bases at V and 1 base at J, with 22 bases between the two ends. Germline V gene sequence: CDR1 SGHDN, CDR2 FVKESK. This CDR3 region has 18 residues.

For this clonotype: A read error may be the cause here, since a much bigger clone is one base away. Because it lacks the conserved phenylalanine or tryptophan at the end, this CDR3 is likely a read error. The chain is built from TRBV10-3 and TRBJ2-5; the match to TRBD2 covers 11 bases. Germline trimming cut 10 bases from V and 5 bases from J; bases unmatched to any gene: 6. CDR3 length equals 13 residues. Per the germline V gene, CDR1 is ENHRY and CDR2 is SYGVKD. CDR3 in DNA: TGTGCCACCCTAGCGGGAGGAGATGAGACCCAGTACTTA. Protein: CATLAGGDETQYL.

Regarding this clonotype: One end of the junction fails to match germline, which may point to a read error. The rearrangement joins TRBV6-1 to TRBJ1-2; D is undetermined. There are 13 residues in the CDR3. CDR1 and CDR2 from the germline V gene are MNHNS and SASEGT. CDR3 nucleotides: TGTGCCAGCAGTGGATCTCGCAGCTATAGCTACACCTTC. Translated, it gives CASSGSRSYSYTF.

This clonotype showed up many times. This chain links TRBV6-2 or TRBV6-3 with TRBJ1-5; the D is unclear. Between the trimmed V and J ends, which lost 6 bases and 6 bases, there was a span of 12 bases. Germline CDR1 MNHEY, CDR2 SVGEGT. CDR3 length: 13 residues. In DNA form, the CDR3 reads TGTGCCAGCAGGGAGCGTACGGGTCAGCCCCAGCATTTT. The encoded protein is CASRERTGQPQHF.

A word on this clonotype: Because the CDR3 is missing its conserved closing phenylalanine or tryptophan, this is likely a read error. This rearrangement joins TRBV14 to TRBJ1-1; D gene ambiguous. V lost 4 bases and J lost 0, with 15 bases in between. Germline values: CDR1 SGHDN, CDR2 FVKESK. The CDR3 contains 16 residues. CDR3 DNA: TGTGCCAGCAGCCCCCGGGAAGGCAGCTTGAACACTGAAGCTTTCCTT. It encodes CASSPREGSLNTEAFL.

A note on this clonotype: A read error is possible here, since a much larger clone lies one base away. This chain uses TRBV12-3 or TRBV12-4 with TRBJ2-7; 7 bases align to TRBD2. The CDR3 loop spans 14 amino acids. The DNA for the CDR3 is TGTGCCAGCAGCCACAGCGGGATGTATTACGAGGAGTACTTC. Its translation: CASSHSGMYYEEYF.

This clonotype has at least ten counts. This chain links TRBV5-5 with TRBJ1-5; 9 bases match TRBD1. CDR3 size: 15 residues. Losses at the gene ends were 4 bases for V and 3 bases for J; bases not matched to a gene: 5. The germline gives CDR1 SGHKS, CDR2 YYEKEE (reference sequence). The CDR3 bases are TGTGCCAGCAGCGCGGGACAGGGTATCAATCAGCCCCAGCATTTT. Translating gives CASSAGQGINQPQHF.

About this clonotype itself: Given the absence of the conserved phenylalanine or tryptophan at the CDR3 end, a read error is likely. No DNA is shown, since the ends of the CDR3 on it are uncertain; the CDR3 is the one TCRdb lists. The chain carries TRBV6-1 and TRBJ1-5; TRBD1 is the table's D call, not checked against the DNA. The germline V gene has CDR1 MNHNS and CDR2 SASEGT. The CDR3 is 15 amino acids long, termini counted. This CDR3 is CASTLDSYSNRPKHY.

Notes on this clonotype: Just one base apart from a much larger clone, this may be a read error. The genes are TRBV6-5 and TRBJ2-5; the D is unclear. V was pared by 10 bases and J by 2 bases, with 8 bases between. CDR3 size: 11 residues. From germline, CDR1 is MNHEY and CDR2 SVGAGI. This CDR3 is CAIRIQETQYF. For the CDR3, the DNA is TGTGCCATCAGAATACAAGAGACCCAGTACTTC.

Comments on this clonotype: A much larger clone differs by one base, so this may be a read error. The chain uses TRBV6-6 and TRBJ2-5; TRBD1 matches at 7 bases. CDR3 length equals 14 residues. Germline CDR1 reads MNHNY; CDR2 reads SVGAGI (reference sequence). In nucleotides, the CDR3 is TGTGCCAGCAGATCCATGGGACAGCAAGAGGCCCAGTACTTC. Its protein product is CASRSMGQQEAQYF.

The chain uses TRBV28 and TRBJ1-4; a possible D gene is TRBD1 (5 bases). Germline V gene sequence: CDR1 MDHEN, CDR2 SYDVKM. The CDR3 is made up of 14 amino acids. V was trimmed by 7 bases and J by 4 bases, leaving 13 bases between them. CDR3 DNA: TGTGCCAGCACCTCTGGGGGGGTTAATGAAAAACTGTTTTTT. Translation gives CASTSGGVNEKLFF.

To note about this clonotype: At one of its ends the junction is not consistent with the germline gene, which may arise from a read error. CDR3 coding DNA: TGTACCAGCAGCTCGGGGGGCGTGGGCACTGAAGCTTTCTTT. Its translation: CTSSSGGVGTEAFF. The rearrangement links TRBV11-3 to TRBJ1-1, with a tentative D call TRBD1 (6 bases). The germline V gene encodes CDR1 SGHNT and CDR2 YENEEA. The CDR3 totals 14 residues.

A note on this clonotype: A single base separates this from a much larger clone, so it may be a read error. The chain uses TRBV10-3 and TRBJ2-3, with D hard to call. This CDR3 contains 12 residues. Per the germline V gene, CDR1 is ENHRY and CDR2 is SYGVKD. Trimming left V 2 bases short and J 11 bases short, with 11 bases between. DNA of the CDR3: TGTGCCATCAGTGAGCTTTCTCAAGAGCAGTATTTT. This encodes CAISELSQEQYF.

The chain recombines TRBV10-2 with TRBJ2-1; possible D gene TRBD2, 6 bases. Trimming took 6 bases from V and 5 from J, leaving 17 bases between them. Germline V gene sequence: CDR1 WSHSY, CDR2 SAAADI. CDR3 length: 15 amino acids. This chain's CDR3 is CASRRSGDFNNEQFF. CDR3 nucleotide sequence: TGCGCCAGCAGACGCTCCGGGGACTTCAACAATGAGCAGTTCTTC.

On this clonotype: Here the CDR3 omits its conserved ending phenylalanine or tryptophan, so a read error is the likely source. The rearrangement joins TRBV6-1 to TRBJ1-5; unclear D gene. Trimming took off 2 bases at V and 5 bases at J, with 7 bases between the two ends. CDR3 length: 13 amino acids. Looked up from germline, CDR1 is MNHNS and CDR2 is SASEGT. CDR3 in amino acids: CASSESFDQPQHL. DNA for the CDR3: TGTGCCAGCAGTGAAAGTTTTGATCAGCCCCAGCATTTA.